This is a list of T cell receptor beta chains from one sample in a study of radiotherapy plus CTLA-4 blockade in lung cancer. Only in-frame clones appear in the TCRdb table, and some are missing; sequencing was by immunoSEQ multiplex PCR. The sample contains around 82,000 clones, 70% to 90% of which appear only once. The sample was peripheral blood, taken from a patient treated with radiotherapy plus ipilimumab. These receptors all come from a human donor with non-small cell lung cancer that progressed on radiotherapy plus ipilimumab. CDR3s include the opening cysteine and the closing phenylalanine or tryptophan. The D gene is left open where the match is weak. Size is stated for part of the rows, as once, few or many counts, or as a class when the clone is expanded.

>TRBV27|TRBD1|TRBJ2-6|.
TGTGCCAGCAGTTTAGCAGGGGGCTCTGGGGCCAACGTCCTGACTTTC
CASSLAGGSGANVLTF
>TRBV2|.|TRBJ2-7|.
TGTGCCAGCAGTGAACCCCCGTCTGAGCAGTACTTC
CASSEPPSEQYF
>TRBV6-5|TRBD1|TRBJ1-5|.
TGTGCCAGCAGTCGAACCCGACAGGGGGGTCAGCCCCAGCATTTT
CASSRTRQGGQPQHF
>TRBV2|.|TRBJ2-1|once
TGTGCCAGCAGGGACCCCGGGTGGGGGAGCTCCTACAATGAGCAGTTCTTC
CASRDPGWGSSYNEQFF
>TRBV18|TRBD2|TRBJ2-5|.
TGTGCCAGCTCAGGCGGGGGATCGGCCCAAGAGACCCAGTACTTC
CASSGGGSAQETQYF
>TRBV9|.|TRBJ2-5|.
TGTGCCAGCAGCGTAGGGGCAGGCCAAGAGACCCAGTACTTC
CASSVGAGQETQYF
>TRBV11-1|.|TRBJ1-5|.
TGTGCCAGCAGCTTAGGGCTCGGTCAGCCCCAGCATTTT
CASSLGLGQPQHF
>TRBV6-1|TRBD1|TRBJ1-2|.
TGTGCCAGCAGTGAATCAATTGGGCAGGGGGCGGGTTTTTATGGCTACACCTTC
CASSESIGQGAGFYGYTF
>TRBV7-2|TRBD2|TRBJ2-1|.
TGTGCCAGCAGGGGACTAGCGGGGACCCGGGGGGGCAATGAGCAGTTCTTC
CASRGLAGTRGGNEQFF
>TRBV7-9|.|TRBJ1-5|.
TGTGCCACTGGGCAGATTAGCAATCAGCCCCAGCATTTT
CATGQISNQPQHF
>TRBV5-5|.|TRBJ2-7|few
TGTGCCAGCAGCCTACAGAACGGGGGCACCTACGAGCAGTACTTC
CASSLQNGGTYEQYF
>TRBV11-1|TRBD2|TRBJ2-4|.
TGTGCCAGCGGGAAAGCGGGAGGGCTGGCCAAAAACATTCAGTACTTC
CASGKAGGLAKNIQYF
>TRBV6-1|TRBD1|TRBJ1-1|few
TGTGCCAGCAGTGAAGTGGGGACAGCCAACACTGAAGCTTTCTTT
CASSEVGTANTEAFF
>TRBV27|TRBD2|TRBJ2-6|.
TGTGCCAGCAGTTCCCGGGGGGCTGGGGCCAACGTCCTGACTTTC
CASSSRGAGANVLTF
>TRBV4-1|TRBD2|TRBJ2-2|.
TGCGCCAGCAGCCCCGGGGGGGCGAACACCGGGGAGCTGTTTTTT
CASSPGGANTGELFF
>TRBV2|.|TRBJ2-3|.
TGTGCCAGCAGCGACAGAATCACAGATACGCAGTATTTT
CASSDRITDTQYF
>TRBV7-2|.|TRBJ2-1|.
TGTGCCAGCAGCGCGGCGCCGCCTAGGGTGTTCTTC
CASSAAPPRVFF
>TRBV5-6|.|TRBJ1-5|.
TGTGCCAGCAGCTTCGGGGGGCTGGGCAATCAGCCCCAGCATTTT
CASSFGGLGNQPQHF
>TRBV11-3|.|TRBJ2-1|.
TGTGCCAGCAGCTGGTCTTCCCAAACAAGCTCCTACAATGAGCAGTTCTTC
CASSWSSQTSSYNEQFF
>TRBV5-8|.|TRBJ2-7|.
TGTGCCAGCAGCTTGGTAGGGGTGTACGAGCAGTACTTC
CASSLVGVYEQYF
>TRBV19|.|TRBJ2-7|.
TGTGCCAGTAGTGTACGGGACACCTTCTACGAGCAGTACTTC
CASSVRDTFYEQYF
>TRBV29-1|TRBD1|TRBJ1-2|.
TGCAGCGTTGGGACAGGGGGTCAGGGCTACACCTTC
CSVGTGGQGYTF
>TRBV2|.|TRBJ1-6|.
TGTGCCAGCAGGGAGATCCGGTCCTATAATTCACCCCTCCACTTT
CASREIRSYNSPLHF
>TRBV5-1|.|TRBJ2-5|.
TGCGCCAGCAGCTTGGGGGGCCTTCCAGGGGCCCAAGAGACCCAGTACTTC
CASSLGGLPGAQETQYF
>TRBV7-9|TRBD1|TRBJ1-1|.
TGTGCCAGCAGTTTACAGGGGGTTGAAGCTTTCTTT
CASSLQGVEAFF
>TRBV4-1|.|TRBJ1-2|.
TGCGCCAGCAGCACAGGATACGGGATTAACTATGGCTACACCTTC
CASSTGYGINYGYTF
>TRBV5-1|TRBD2|TRBJ2-5|.
TGCGCCAGCAGCTTGGCACTAGCGGGAGGAGAGACCCAGTACTTC
CASSLALAGGETQYF
>TRBV15|.|TRBJ1-1|.
TGTGCCACCAGCAGAGATTTTACTACGGCGGGAGCTGAAGCTTTCTTT
CATSRDFTTAGAEAFF
>TRBV2|.|TRBJ1-2|.
TGTGCCAGCAGTGAAGACAGGGAAGGCTATGGCTACACCTTC
CASSEDREGYGYTF
>TRBV2|TRBD1|TRBJ2-6|.
TGTGCCGGGGACAGGAGACCCCTCTCTGGGGCCAACGTCCTGACTTTC
CAGDRRPLSGANVLTF
>TRBV7-3|.|TRBJ2-1|.
TGTGCCAGCAGCTTAATGGCTAGTAATGAGCAGTTCTTC
CASSLMASNEQFF